These 5 T cell receptor beta chains share one sample of origin, sequenced in a study of blood T cell repertoires in COVID-19. Only in-frame clones appear in the TCRdb table, and some are missing; sequencing was by immunoSEQ multiplex PCR. The sample contains 150,000 to 200,000 clones, 75% to 90% of which appear only once. Specimen: PBMCs or T cells enriched from blood (not recorded which). These receptors were collected from a woman between 50 and 59 years old who had recovered from COVID-19.

This clone was observed once. V and J are TRBV4-3 and TRBJ1-2, with D unclear. Germline V CDR1 and CDR2: LGHNA, YSLEER. There are 16 residues in the CDR3. Trimming cost V 0 bases and J 0 bases, with 11 bases left between them. The DNA of the CDR3 is TGCGCCAGCAGCCAAGATTTCGAGGTTTCTAACTATGGCTACACCTTC. Its translation is CASSQDFEVSNYGYTF.

This clone was seen once. The V call is TRBV5-1, the J call TRBJ2-5; a possible D gene is TRBD1 (6 bases). Trimming stripped 2 bases from V and 1 base from J, with 15 bases between. Looked up from germline, CDR1 is SGHRS and CDR2 is YFSETQ. The CDR3 is made up of 16 amino acids. For the CDR3, the DNA is TGCGCCAGCAGCTTACCCCCCAGGGGTGGCCAAGAGACCCAGTACTTC. Amino acids: CASSLPPRGGQETQYF.

The rearrangement uses TRBV5-1 and TRBJ1-1, with D tentatively TRBD1 (6 bases). Trimming removed 2 bases from V and 5 bases from J, with 10 bases in between. CDR3 length equals 13 residues. Per the germline V gene, CDR1 is SGHRS and CDR2 is YFSETQ. CDR3 protein: CASSFSGVTEAFF. CDR3 nucleotides: TGCGCCAGCAGCTTCTCAGGGGTAACTGAAGCTTTCTTT.

V usage is TRBV19 and J usage is TRBJ1-5; D ambiguous. This CDR3 has 15 residues. V was pared by 1 base and J by 7 bases, with 14 bases between. Germline assignment: CDR1 LNHDA and CDR2 SQIVND (reference sequence). CDR3 protein: CASSIAPGGAQPQHF. The DNA of the CDR3 is TGTGCCAGTAGTATAGCCCCAGGAGGTGCACAGCCCCAGCATTTT.

This clone has just one count. The chain couples TRBV4-1 to TRBJ1-5, with unresolved D. The CDR3 is 13 residues long. CDR1 MGHRA and CDR2 YSYEKL come from the germline V gene. V lost 0 bases and J lost 7, with 7 bases in between. CDR3 region: CASSQEAAQPQHF. DNA for the CDR3: TGCGCCAGCAGCCAAGAGGCCGCCCAGCCCCAGCATTTT.